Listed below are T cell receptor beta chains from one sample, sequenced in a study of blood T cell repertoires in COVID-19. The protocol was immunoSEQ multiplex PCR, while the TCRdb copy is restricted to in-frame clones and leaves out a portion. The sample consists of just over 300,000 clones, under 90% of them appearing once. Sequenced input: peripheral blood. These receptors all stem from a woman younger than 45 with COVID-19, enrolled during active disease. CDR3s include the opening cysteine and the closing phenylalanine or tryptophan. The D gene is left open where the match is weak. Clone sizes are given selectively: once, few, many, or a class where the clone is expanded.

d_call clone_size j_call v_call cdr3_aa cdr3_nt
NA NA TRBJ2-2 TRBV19 CASSGHTNTGELFF TGTGCCAGTAGTGGACACACGAACACCGGGGAGCTGTTTTTT
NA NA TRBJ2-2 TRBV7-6 CASSLNRGNTGELFF TGTGCCAGCAGCCTAAACCGGGGGAACACCGGGGAGCTGTTTTTT
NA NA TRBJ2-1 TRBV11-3 CASSQPRSSYNEQFF TGTGCCAGCAGCCAACCCCGGAGCTCCTACAATGAGCAGTTCTTC
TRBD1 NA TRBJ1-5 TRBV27 CASSRDRVGQPQHF TGTGCCAGTTCCCGGGACAGGGTAGGGCAGCCCCAGCATTTT
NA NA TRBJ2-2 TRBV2 CASSPLGIGELFF TGTGCCAGCAGTCCACTAGGAATCGGGGAGCTGTTTTTT
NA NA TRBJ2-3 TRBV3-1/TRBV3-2 CASSQAGLDTQYF TGTGCCAGCAGCCAAGCAGGATTAGATACGCAGTATTTT
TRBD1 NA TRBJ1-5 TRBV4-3 CASSPDREVQPQHF TGCGCCAGCAGCCCTGACAGGGAGGTTCAGCCCCAGCATTTT
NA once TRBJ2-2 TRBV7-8 CASSPQTGELFF TGTGCCAGCAGTCCACAAACCGGGGAGCTGTTTTTT
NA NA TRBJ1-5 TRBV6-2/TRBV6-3 CASSPRQGNQPQHF TGTGCCAGCAGTCCCCGACAGGGCAATCAGCCCCAGCATTTT
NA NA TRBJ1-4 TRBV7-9 CASSDGLRGEKLFF TGTGCCAGCAGCGACGGGCTCCGAGGGGAAAAACTGTTTTTT
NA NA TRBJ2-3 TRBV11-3 CASSLGDTQYF TGTGCCAGCAGCTTGGGCGATACGCAGTATTTT
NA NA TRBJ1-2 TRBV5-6 CASSLDSFNNYGYTF TGTGCCAGCAGCTTGGACAGTTTTAATAACTATGGCTACACCTTC
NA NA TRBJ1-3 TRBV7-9 CASSSGGRGNTIYF TGTGCCAGCAGCTCGGGAGGGCGAGGAAACACCATATATTTT
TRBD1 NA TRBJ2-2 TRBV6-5 CASSFDRGRTGELFF TGTGCCAGCAGTTTCGACAGGGGGCGCACCGGGGAGCTGTTTTTT
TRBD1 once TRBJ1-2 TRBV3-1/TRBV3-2 CASSRSGQGRLGYTF TGTGCCAGCAGCCGAAGCGGACAGGGGCGGTTGGGCTACACCTTC
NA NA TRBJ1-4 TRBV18 CASSPQGGNEKLFF TGTGCCAGCTCACCACAGGGAGGGAATGAAAAACTGTTTTTT
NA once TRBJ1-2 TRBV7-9 CASSPSVMLEGYTF TGTGCCAGCAGCCCTTCCGTCATGCTGGAGGGCTACACCTTC
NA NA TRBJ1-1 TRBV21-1 CASRVAEAFF TGTGCCAGCCGCGTCGCTGAAGCTTTCTTT
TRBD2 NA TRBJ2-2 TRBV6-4 CASRPTSGGHTGELFF TGTGCCAGCAGACCTACTAGCGGGGGGCACACCGGGGAGCTGTTTTTT
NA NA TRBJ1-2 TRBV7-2 CASSLGQNLNYGYTF TGTGCCAGCAGCTTAGGACAGAATTTAAACTATGGCTACACCTTC
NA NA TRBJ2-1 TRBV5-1 CASSLVVAAGNEQFF TGCGCCAGCAGCTTGGTCGTTGCCGCGGGAAATGAGCAGTTCTTC
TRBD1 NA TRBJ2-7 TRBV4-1 CASSQRTGYEQYF TGCGCCAGCAGCCAACGGACAGGCTACGAGCAGTACTTC
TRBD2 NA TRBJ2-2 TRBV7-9 CASSLGLAGAANTGELFF TGTGCCAGCAGCTTGGGACTAGCGGGGGCCGCGAACACCGGGGAGCTGTTTTTT
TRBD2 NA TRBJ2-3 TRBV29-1 CSVEGASGHSTDTQYF TGCAGCGTTGAGGGGGCTAGCGGGCATAGCACAGATACGCAGTATTTT
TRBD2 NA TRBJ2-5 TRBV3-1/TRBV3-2 CASSRQIAGGRETQYF TGTGCCAGCAGCCGTCAGATAGCGGGGGGGCGAGAGACCCAGTACTTC
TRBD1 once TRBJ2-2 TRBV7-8 CASSLGQDTGELFF TGTGCCAGCAGCCTGGGACAGGACACCGGGGAGCTGTTTTTT
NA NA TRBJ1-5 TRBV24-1 CATSDAGSNQPQHF TGTGCCACCAGTGACGCCGGTAGCAATCAGCCCCAGCATTTT
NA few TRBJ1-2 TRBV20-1 CSAQQGEGYTF TGCAGTGCTCAACAGGGAGAGGGCTACACCTTC
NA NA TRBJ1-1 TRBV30 CAWTLLRVAEAFF TGTGCCTGGACCCTACTGAGGGTCGCTGAAGCTTTCTTT
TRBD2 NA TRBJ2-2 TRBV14 CASSVGRGLAGDTGELFF TGTGCCAGCAGCGTTGGAAGGGGATTAGCGGGGGACACCGGGGAGCTGTTTTTT
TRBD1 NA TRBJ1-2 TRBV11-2 CASSSGTGVLGYTF TGTGCCAGCAGCTCCGGGACAGGGGTTTTGGGCTACACCTTC
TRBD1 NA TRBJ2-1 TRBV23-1 CASSQRSAGGPKSSYNEQFF TGCGCCAGCAGTCAAAGGTCGGCAGGGGGCCCGAAGAGCTCCTACAATGAGCAGTTCTTC
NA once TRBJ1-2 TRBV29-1 CSVPLRTFGYTF TGCAGCGTGCCGTTGAGGACATTTGGCTACACCTTC
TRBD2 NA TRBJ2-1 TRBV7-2 CASSLEVAGNSYNEQFF TGTGCCAGCAGCTTAGAGGTAGCGGGGAACTCCTACAATGAGCAGTTCTTC
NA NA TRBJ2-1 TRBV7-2 CASSLALASGEQFF TGTGCCAGCAGCTTAGCGCTAGCTTCCGGTGAGCAGTTCTTC
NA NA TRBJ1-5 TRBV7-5 CVRSLSRSSNQPQHF TGTGTCAGAAGCTTATCCCGGTCCAGCAATCAGCCCCAGCATTTT
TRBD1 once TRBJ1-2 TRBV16 CASSQMGQGGYTF TGTGCCAGCAGCCAAATGGGACAGGGTGGCTACACCTTC
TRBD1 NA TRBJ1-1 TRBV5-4 CASSWDRGLHTEAFF TGTGCCAGCAGCTGGGACAGGGGCCTTCATACTGAAGCTTTCTTT
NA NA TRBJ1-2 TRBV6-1 CASSEREGSGYTF TGTGCCAGCAGTGAGAGAGAGGGTTCTGGCTACACCTTC
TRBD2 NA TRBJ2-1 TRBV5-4 CASGGRAGVYNEQFF TGTGCCAGCGGAGGTAGAGCGGGGGTTTACAATGAGCAGTTCTTC
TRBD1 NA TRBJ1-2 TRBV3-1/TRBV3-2 CASSPPGQDISSYGYTF TGTGCCAGCAGCCCTCCGGGACAGGACATTTCGAGCTATGGCTACACCTTC